A selection of T cell receptor beta chains follows, all from one sample in a study of blood T cell repertoires in COVID-19. TCRdb's copy holds only in-frame clones and misses some; the assay was immunoSEQ multiplex PCR. The data hold 250,000 to 300,000 clones, with more than 70% observed a single time. The specimen was peripheral blood. The receptors shown here come from a young woman with COVID-19, enrolled during active disease. The CDR3 runs from the conserved cysteine through the conserved F or W. The order of the fields is J gene, CDR3 length, V gene, D gene, CDR3 DNA, CDR3 protein. D genes are given only for firm matches.

>TRBJ1-3|18|TRBV7-9|TRBD1
TGTGCCAGCAGTTCCTGGTTTGGGACAGGGGATACCGGAAACACCATATATTTT
CASSSWFGTGDTGNTIYF
>TRBJ1-2|15|TRBV4-3|TRBD1
TGCGCCAGCAGCCAACCGGGACAGGGGGCGGAGGGCTACACCTTC
CASSQPGQGAEGYTF
>TRBJ2-1|15|TRBV2|TRBD2
TGTGCCAGCAACCTAGGACTAGCGGGAGATAATGAGCAGTTCTTC
CASNLGLAGDNEQFF
>TRBJ1-4|15|TRBV28|TRBD1
TGTGCCAGCAGTTCCCATACAGGGGGTGAGGAAAAACTGTTTTTT
CASSSHTGGEEKLFF
>TRBJ2-7|14|TRBV5-1|NA
TGCGCCAGCAGCTTGTCCGGGACAAGCTACGAGCAGTACTTC
CASSLSGTSYEQYF
>TRBJ2-4|16|TRBV18|TRBD2
TGTGCCAGCTCAGCAAGCGGGGGGCTAGCCAAAAACATTCAGTACTTC
CASSASGGLAKNIQYF
>TRBJ1-1|13|TRBV30|TRBD1
TGTGCCTGGGATAGACAGGGAAACACTGAAGCTTTCTTT
CAWDRQGNTEAFF
>TRBJ2-3|15|TRBV11-2|NA
TGTGCCAGCAGTCGCCGACAGGCTAGCACAGATACGCAGTATTTT
CASSRRQASTDTQYF
>TRBJ2-3|16|TRBV6-5|TRBD2
TGTGCCAGCAGTTACTCCACTAGCGGGAATGAAGATACGCAGTATTTT
CASSYSTSGNEDTQYF
>TRBJ1-1|13|TRBV5-4|NA
TGTGCCAGCAGCCCCATTGGGGAGACTGAAGCTTTCTTT
CASSPIGETEAFF